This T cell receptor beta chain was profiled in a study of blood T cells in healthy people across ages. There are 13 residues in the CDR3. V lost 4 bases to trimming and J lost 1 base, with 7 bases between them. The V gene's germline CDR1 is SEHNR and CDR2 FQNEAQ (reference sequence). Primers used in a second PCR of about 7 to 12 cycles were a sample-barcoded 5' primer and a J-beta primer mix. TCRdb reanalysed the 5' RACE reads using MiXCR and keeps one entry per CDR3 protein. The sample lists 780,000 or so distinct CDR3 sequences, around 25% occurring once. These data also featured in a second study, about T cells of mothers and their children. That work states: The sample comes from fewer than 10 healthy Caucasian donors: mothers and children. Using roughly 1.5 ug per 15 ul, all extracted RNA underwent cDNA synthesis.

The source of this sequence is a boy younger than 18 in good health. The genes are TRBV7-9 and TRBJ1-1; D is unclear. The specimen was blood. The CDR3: CASSYTANTEAFF. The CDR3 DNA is TGTGCCAGCAGCTACACAGCGAACACTGAAGCTTTCTTT.